This T cell receptor beta chain comes out of a study of PD-L1 blockade in urothelial cancer. About the study: Blood underwent analysis 3 weeks (second dose) and 6 weeks after treatment began.

Germline assignment: CDR1 SEHNR and CDR2 FQNEAQ (reference sequence). The ends were cut back, 1 base at V and 6 bases at J, with 4 bases in the middle. The CDR3 contains 12 residues. The method was immunoSEQ multiplex PCR; TCRdb's version includes in-frame clones alone and lacks a portion of them. The repertoire holds 25,000 to 30,000 clones, around 87% seen once, with under 3.5% in the top ten. Sample: PBMCs, taken around atezolizumab (anti-PD-L1) treatment. V and J are TRBV7-9 and TRBJ1-5; D gene unclear. The receptor's source is a man in his fifties with urothelial cancer. CDR3 in DNA: TGTGCCAGCAGCTTAGGGAGTCAGCCCCAGCATTTT. The encoded protein is CASSLGSQPQHF.